This T cell receptor (beta chain) derives from a study of T cell responses to AZD1222 COVID-19 vaccine. Notes on this clone: Its matching antigen is unknown.

Trimming shortened V by 3 bases and J by 3 bases, and 8 bases separated the two germline ends. The CDR3 loop spans 13 amino acids. Germline-derived CDR1 and CDR2 are SGHDN and FVKESK. General observations from the study: Increases in Spike-specific TCR breadth and depth were seen after two AZD1222 doses.

Data came from immunoSEQ multiplex PCR; TCRdb stores just in-frame clones and leaves some out. Of around 100,000 clones in the sample, just over 85% were seen once. The rearrangement joins TRBV14 to TRBJ1-2; tentative D call: TRBD1 (6 bases). The TCR originated in an adult in good health. The sample consisted of peripheral blood, taken on day 0 of AZD1222 vaccination. CDR3 sequence: CASSHPGDYGYTF. CDR3 nucleotide sequence: TGTGCCAGCAGCCACCCAGGGGACTATGGCTACACCTTC.